One sample yielded the 5 T cell receptor beta chains listed below, sequenced in a study of shared clonotypes between healthy human individuals. Profiled with immunoSEQ multiplex PCR; TCRdb holds only in-frame clones, not every one. The data show about 660,000 clones, less than 85% seen once. Material: memory CD4+ T cells sorted from blood. Subset noted: CD45RA-negative fraction. Every receptor here comes from a woman under 40 in good health.

This clone came up once. This rearrangement joins TRBV5-8 to TRBJ2-7, with 8 bases fitting TRBD2. J was trimmed by 4 bases and V by 6 bases; bases with no gene match: 18. The germline V gene encodes CDR1 SGHTS and CDR2 YDEGEE. The CDR3 spans 17 residues. The CDR3: CASNGVEKAGVKYEQYF. The CDR3 bases are TGTGCCAGCAACGGGGTGGAAAAAGCGGGAGTGAAGTACGAGCAGTACTTC.

The sample holds a few counts of this clone. This sample includes further DNA sequences coding for the same CDR3. The rearrangement uses TRBV5-4 and TRBJ2-7; TRBD1 agrees at 7 bases. Germline V gives CDR1 SGHNT, CDR2 YYREEE (reference sequence). The CDR3 runs to 14 residues. Germline trimming cut 3 bases from V and 1 base from J; bases unmatched to any gene: 4. In DNA form, the CDR3 reads TGTGCCAGCAGCTCCAACAGGGGTTCCTACGAGCAGTACTTC. Residues: CASSSNRGSYEQYF.

This chain connects TRBV19 to TRBJ2-3; 7 nucleotides line up with TRBD1. The CDR3 consists of 14 residues. Unmatched junction bases numbered 5, after V lost 4 bases and J lost 4 bases. Germline loops: CDR1 LNHDA, CDR2 SQIVND (reference sequence). DNA of the CDR3: TGTGCCAGTAGTAGAGACAGGGAACCAGATACGCAGTATTTT. Its protein is CASSRDREPDTQYF.

The V and J genes are TRBV5-1 and TRBJ2-5, with 11 bases fitting TRBD1. The J call may be mistaken, given a closer DNA end match to TRBJ2-7. CDR3 length equals 15 residues. Per the germline V gene, CDR1 is SGHRS and CDR2 is YFSETQ. CDR3 coding DNA: TGCGCCAGCAGCGATCGGACAGGGGGCGTCTACGAGCAGTACTTC. Translation: CASSDRTGGVYEQYF.

This chain links TRBV4-1 with TRBJ2-1; TRBD2 aligns across 13 bases. Trimming cost V 1 base and J 5 bases; bases outside gene matches: 2. Germline-derived CDR1 and CDR2 are MGHRA and YSYEKL. The CDR3 extends over 16 amino acids. The CDR3 sequence: CASSQVGLAGDNEQFF. CDR3 nucleotides: TGCGCCAGCAGCCAAGTAGGACTAGCGGGAGACAATGAGCAGTTCTTC.